Described below is a single T cell receptor (beta chain) sequence and its context. Its antigen is not identified. The data are from a study of blood T cells in healthy people across ages. Study at large: The capture of about one barcoded beta molecule per two T cells was achieved by template switching. Study-level points and caveats: It was not known whether donors were CMV positive (a possible confounder of expanded clonotype changes).

This CDR3 is built from 13 residues. Trimming shortened V by 3 bases and J by 4 bases, and 10 bases separated the two germline ends. Germline assignment: CDR1 SGDLS and CDR2 YYNGEE. Alongside a J-beta primer mix, a sample-barcoded 5' primer served in a second PCR lasting about 6 to 12 cycles. Via MiXCR, TCRdb re-called the 5' RACE reads, giving one row per CDR3 protein. The sample contains about 810,000 distinct CDR3 sequences, 35% to 40% of which appear only once. The V and J genes are TRBV9 and TRBJ1-2; D call uncertain. This TCR was sampled from a man aged 18 to 29 in good health. Sequencing was performed on blood. The CDR3 sequence: CASSDPESYGYTF. DNA of the CDR3: TGTGCCAGCAGCGACCCTGAGAGCTATGGCTACACCTTC.